This TCR beta chain was retrieved from a study of blood T cell repertoires in COVID-19. Sequenced by immunoSEQ multiplex PCR; TCRdb stores in-frame clones only, minus some. The sample contains approximately 190,000 clones, roughly four fifths of which appear only once. The sample consisted of peripheral blood. The clonotype was recovered from a woman in her forties with acute or convalescent COVID-19.

The CDR3 DNA reads as TGCGCCAGCAGCCAAGTACACGGGAGTTTCGCCGGGGAGCTGTTTTTT. This codes for CASSQVHGSFAGELFF. V and J are TRBV4-1 and TRBJ2-2; D is possibly TRBD2 (6 bases). Trimming removed 1 base from V and 6 bases from J, with 15 bases in between. Germline lookup yields CDR1 MGHRA and CDR2 YSYEKL. This CDR3 spans 16 amino acids.